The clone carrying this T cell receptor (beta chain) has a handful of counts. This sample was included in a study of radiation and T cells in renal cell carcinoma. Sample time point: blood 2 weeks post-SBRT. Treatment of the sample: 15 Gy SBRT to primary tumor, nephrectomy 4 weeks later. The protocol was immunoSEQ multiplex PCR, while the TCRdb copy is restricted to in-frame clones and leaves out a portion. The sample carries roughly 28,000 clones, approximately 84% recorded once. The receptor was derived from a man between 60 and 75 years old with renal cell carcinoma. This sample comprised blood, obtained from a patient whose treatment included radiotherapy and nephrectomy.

Here the CDR3 reads CATSTGGEQYF. As DNA, the CDR3 is TGTGCCACCAGCACGGGGGGCGAGCAGTACTTC. The chain recombines TRBV15 with TRBJ2-7, with 7 bases fitting TRBD2. This CDR3 region has 11 residues. Germline CDR1 LNHNV, CDR2 YYDKDF (reference sequence). With V trimmed by 4 bases and J by 6 bases, 0 bases remained unmatched. Based on the CDR3 plus reference TRBV15 and TRBJ2-7, the full variable domain is DAMVIQNPRYQVTQFGKPVTLSCSQTLNHNVMYWYQQKSSQAPKLLFHYYDKDFNNEADTPDNFQSRRPNTSFCFLDIRSPGLGDTAMYLCATSTGGEQYFGPGTRLTVT.